This is a list of T cell receptor beta chains from one sample in a study of T cells in Graves' hyperthyroidism and ophthalmopathy. TCRdb re-called the multiplex PCR reads through MiXCR, storing one row per CDR3 protein. The data contain 350,000 to 450,000 distinct CDR3 sequences, approximately 15% of them seen just once; the ten biggest clones take up approximately 11%. Input material: blood. The receptor set was obtained from a woman aged 55-70 years with Graves' hyperthyroidism. Both conserved end residues are part of each CDR3. Fields, in order: clone size, J gene, D gene, V gene, CDR3 protein, CDR3 DNA. A D gene is named only where the DNA matches it firmly. Only some rows state a clone size, as once, few, many or a class for expanded clones.

clone size: many; J gene: TRBJ1-5; D gene: TRBD1; V gene: TRBV28; CDR3 protein: CASSLRQGADQPQHF; CDR3 DNA: TGTGCCAGCAGTTTAAGGCAGGGGGCCGATCAGCCCCAGCATTTT
clone size: few; J gene: TRBJ1-1; D gene: -; V gene: TRBV5-4; CDR3 protein: CASSWADRGVVNTEAFF; CDR3 DNA: TGTGCCAGCAGCTGGGCAGATAGGGGTGTTGTGAACACTGAAGCTTTCTTT
clone size: many; J gene: TRBJ2-7; D gene: TRBD1; V gene: TRBV7-2; CDR3 protein: CASSLWGQGTYEQYF; CDR3 DNA: TGTGCCAGCAGCTTGTGGGGACAGGGCACCTACGAGCAGTACTTC
clone size: many; J gene: TRBJ1-2; D gene: -; V gene: TRBV6-5; CDR3 protein: CASSYSGGVDSGYTF; CDR3 DNA: TGTGCCAGCAGTTACTCGGGGGGCGTCGATTCTGGCTACACCTTC
clone size: few; J gene: TRBJ2-7; D gene: -; V gene: TRBV29-1; CDR3 protein: CSVGGGSFPANEQYF; CDR3 DNA: TGCAGCGTTGGTGGGGGGAGCTTCCCTGCGAACGAGCAGTACTTC
clone size: many; J gene: TRBJ2-3; D gene: -; V gene: TRBV20-1; CDR3 protein: CSARLASTQYF; CDR3 DNA: TGCAGTGCCCGCCTAGCATCTACGCAGTATTTT
clone size: -; J gene: TRBJ1-2; D gene: -; V gene: TRBV5-1; CDR3 protein: CASSLRKPDGRYLNYGYTF; CDR3 DNA: TGTGCCAGCAGCTTGAGGAAGCCAGACGGTCGATACCTAAACTATGGCTACACCTTC
clone size: many; J gene: TRBJ2-7; D gene: -; V gene: TRBV9; CDR3 protein: CASSVFADFSYEQYF; CDR3 DNA: TGTGCCAGCAGCGTATTTGCAGACTTTTCCTACGAGCAGTACTTC
clone size: -; J gene: TRBJ1-1; D gene: -; V gene: TRBV29-1; CDR3 protein: CSAAQVAAIGMNTEAFF; CDR3 DNA: TGCAGCGCCGCCCAAGTGGCGGCAATTGGGATGAACACTGAAGCTTTCTTT
clone size: -; J gene: TRBJ1-3; D gene: -; V gene: TRBV19; CDR3 protein: CASSDTGFAGNTIYF; CDR3 DNA: TGTGCCAGTAGTGACACAGGGTTCGCTGGAAACACCATATATTTT
clone size: once; J gene: TRBJ1-2; D gene: -; V gene: TRBV11-2; CDR3 protein: CASSFSLGGNGGYTF; CDR3 DNA: TGTGCCAGCAGCTTTTCCTTAGGGGGAAACGGTGGCTACACCTTC
clone size: many; J gene: TRBJ1-4; D gene: TRBD1; V gene: TRBV6-1; CDR3 protein: CASSRDRVNEKLFF; CDR3 DNA: TGTGCCAGCAGTCGGGACAGAGTTAATGAAAAACTGTTTTTT
clone size: many; J gene: TRBJ2-7; D gene: -; V gene: TRBV20-1; CDR3 protein: CSAPRTSSFSGEQYF; CDR3 DNA: TGCAGTGCCCCTCGAACTAGCTCCTTCTCGGGCGAGCAGTACTTC
clone size: -; J gene: TRBJ2-7; D gene: TRBD2; V gene: TRBV7-9; CDR3 protein: CASSRGLAGHPYEQYF; CDR3 DNA: TGTGCCAGCAGCCGGGGACTAGCGGGCCATCCCTACGAGCAGTACTTC
clone size: once; J gene: TRBJ2-1; D gene: TRBD2; V gene: TRBV5-1; CDR3 protein: CASSLDGTSGSYEQFF; CDR3 DNA: TGCGCCAGCAGCTTGGATGGGACTAGCGGGAGCTATGAGCAGTTCTTC
clone size: many; J gene: TRBJ2-5; D gene: TRBD1; V gene: TRBV7-3; CDR3 protein: CASSGQTGSETQYF; CDR3 DNA: TGTGCCAGCAGCGGACAGACAGGGTCGGAGACCCAGTACTTC
clone size: many; J gene: TRBJ2-3; D gene: -; V gene: TRBV11-1; CDR3 protein: CASSKTTTSTNTQYF; CDR3 DNA: TGTGCCAGCAGCAAAACGACAACTAGCACAAATACGCAGTATTTT
clone size: -; J gene: TRBJ2-5; D gene: -; V gene: TRBV12-3/TRBV12-4; CDR3 protein: CASSRPEDYQETQYF; CDR3 DNA: TGTGCCAGCAGCCGTCCTGAGGACTACCAAGAGACCCAGTACTTC
clone size: -; J gene: TRBJ1-5; D gene: -; V gene: TRBV30; CDR3 protein: CAWSVGQSAQPQHF; CDR3 DNA: TGTGCCTGGAGTGTAGGACAGTCGGCTCAGCCCCAGCATTTT
clone size: -; J gene: TRBJ2-2; D gene: TRBD2; V gene: TRBV4-1; CDR3 protein: CASSFSGSNPEWLFF; CDR3 DNA: TGCGCCAGCAGCTTTAGCGGGAGTAACCCCGAATGGCTGTTTTTT
clone size: many; J gene: TRBJ1-2; D gene: TRBD1; V gene: TRBV15; CDR3 protein: CATSSNRGLNYGYTF; CDR3 DNA: TGTGCCACCAGCAGTAACAGGGGGCTGAACTATGGCTACACCTTC
clone size: many; J gene: TRBJ1-5; D gene: -; V gene: TRBV10-3; CDR3 protein: CAISDRDQPQHF; CDR3 DNA: TGTGCCATCAGTGACAGGGATCAGCCCCAGCATTTT
clone size: many; J gene: TRBJ2-1; D gene: TRBD2; V gene: TRBV20-1; CDR3 protein: CSAWTGTRNYNEQFF; CDR3 DNA: TGCAGTGCGTGGACCGGGACTAGGAACTACAATGAGCAGTTCTTC
clone size: many; J gene: TRBJ1-6; D gene: -; V gene: TRBV18; CDR3 protein: CASSPTNSVNSPLHF; CDR3 DNA: TGTGCCAGCTCACCGACCAATAGTGTGAATTCACCCCTCCACTTT
clone size: few; J gene: TRBJ1-1; D gene: -; V gene: TRBV29-1; CDR3 protein: CSVSVQDTEAFF; CDR3 DNA: TGCAGCGTTTCGGTCCAGGACACTGAAGCTTTCTTT
clone size: -; J gene: TRBJ1-5; D gene: -; V gene: TRBV19; CDR3 protein: CASSNSRSNQPQHF; CDR3 DNA: TGTGCCAGTAGTAACTCGCGGAGCAATCAGCCCCAGCATTTT
clone size: many; J gene: TRBJ2-7; D gene: TRBD2; V gene: TRBV30; CDR3 protein: CACLAGSRLEQYF; CDR3 DNA: TGTGCCTGTTTAGCGGGATCCCGCCTCGAGCAGTACTTC
clone size: many; J gene: TRBJ1-4; D gene: -; V gene: TRBV2; CDR3 protein: CASSEGQGTNEKLFF; CDR3 DNA: TGTGCCAGCAGTGAAGGGCAGGGGACTAATGAAAAACTGTTTTTT
clone size: many; J gene: TRBJ1-1; D gene: -; V gene: TRBV30; CDR3 protein: CAWLRALNTEAFF; CDR3 DNA: TGTGCCTGGCTCAGGGCACTTAACACTGAAGCTTTCTTT
clone size: -; J gene: TRBJ2-7; D gene: -; V gene: TRBV24-1; CDR3 protein: CATGSGSYNEQYF; CDR3 DNA: TGTGCCACCGGTTCGGGGTCCTACAATGAGCAGTACTTC
clone size: many; J gene: TRBJ2-1; D gene: TRBD1; V gene: TRBV18; CDR3 protein: CASQTGDREFF; CDR3 DNA: TGTGCCAGCCAGACAGGGGACAGGGAGTTCTTC
clone size: few; J gene: TRBJ1-2; D gene: -; V gene: TRBV30; CDR3 protein: CAWTGVNYGYTF; CDR3 DNA: TGTGCCTGGACAGGGGTTAACTATGGCTACACCTTC
clone size: few; J gene: TRBJ2-7; D gene: -; V gene: TRBV4-1; CDR3 protein: CASSLLPSGRGRVHEQYF; CDR3 DNA: TGCGCCAGCAGCCTCCTCCCATCGGGGCGCGGAAGAGTCCACGAGCAGTACTTC
clone size: many; J gene: TRBJ2-7; D gene: -; V gene: TRBV19; CDR3 protein: CASTEGVGISYEQYF; CDR3 DNA: TGTGCCAGTACTGAGGGGGTTGGGATTTCCTACGAGCAGTACTTC
clone size: many; J gene: TRBJ1-1; D gene: TRBD1; V gene: TRBV6-1; CDR3 protein: CASSKTGQLNTEAFF; CDR3 DNA: TGTGCCAGCAGTAAAACGGGACAGTTGAACACTGAAGCTTTCTTT
clone size: many; J gene: TRBJ1-1; D gene: TRBD1; V gene: TRBV27; CDR3 protein: CASSLLDREPFF; CDR3 DNA: TGTGCCAGCAGTTTATTGGACAGGGAACCTTTCTTT
clone size: -; J gene: TRBJ2-7; D gene: TRBD2; V gene: TRBV9; CDR3 protein: CASSPRVAGAEQYF; CDR3 DNA: TGTGCCAGCAGCCCTCGGGTAGCGGGGGCTGAGCAGTACTTC
clone size: -; J gene: TRBJ2-2; D gene: -; V gene: TRBV5-4; CDR3 protein: CASSLAAPARPGELFF; CDR3 DNA: TGTGCCAGCAGCTTGGCCGCGCCAGCCAGGCCCGGGGAGCTGTTTTTT
clone size: -; J gene: TRBJ2-2; D gene: TRBD2; V gene: TRBV11-3; CDR3 protein: CASSQTIRLAGGTGELFF; CDR3 DNA: TGTGCCAGCAGCCAGACGATACGACTAGCGGGAGGCACCGGGGAGCTGTTTTTT
clone size: -; J gene: TRBJ1-2; D gene: -; V gene: TRBV24-1; CDR3 protein: CATSDPGIGYTF; CDR3 DNA: TGTGCCACCAGTGATCCAGGGATTGGCTACACCTTC
clone size: many; J gene: TRBJ2-1; D gene: TRBD1; V gene: TRBV5-1; CDR3 protein: CASSDVTGQGNEQFF; CDR3 DNA: TGCGCCAGCAGCGACGTGACAGGGCAAGGCAATGAGCAGTTCTTC
clone size: many; J gene: TRBJ1-1; D gene: -; V gene: TRBV19; CDR3 protein: CASSHGTFRGTEAFF; CDR3 DNA: TGTGCCAGTAGTCATGGGACTTTCAGGGGCACTGAAGCTTTCTTT